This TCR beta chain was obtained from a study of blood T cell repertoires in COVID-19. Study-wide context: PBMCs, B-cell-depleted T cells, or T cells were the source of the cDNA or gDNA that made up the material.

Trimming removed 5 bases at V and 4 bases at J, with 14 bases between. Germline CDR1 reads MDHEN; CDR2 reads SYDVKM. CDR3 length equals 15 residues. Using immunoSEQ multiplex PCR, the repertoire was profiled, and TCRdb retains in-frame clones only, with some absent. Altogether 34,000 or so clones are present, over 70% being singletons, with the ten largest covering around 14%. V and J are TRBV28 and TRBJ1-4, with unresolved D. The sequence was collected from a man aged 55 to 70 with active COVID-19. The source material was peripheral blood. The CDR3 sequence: CASSPPGRINEKLFF. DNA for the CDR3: TGTGCCAGCAGTCCCCCCGGCAGGATTAATGAAAAACTGTTTTTT. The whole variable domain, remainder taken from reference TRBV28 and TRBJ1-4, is DVKVTQSSRYLVKRTGEKVFLECVQDMDHENMFWYRQDPGLGLRLIYFSYDVKMKEKGDIPEGYSVSREKKERFSLILESASTNQTSMYLCASSPPGRINEKLFFGSGTQLSVL.